Described below is a single T cell receptor beta chain sequence and its context. Per the original data handling: Using reference gene primer amplification, nucleated cell counts were estimated. Sequenced by immunoSEQ multiplex PCR; TCRdb stores in-frame clones only, minus some. The D gene and trimming were derived from the DNA, and the V and J assignments and clone size from that table. The table lists a few hundred thousand clones, roughly 87% of them singletons, with 10% to 15% in the top ten. The CDR3 is 15 residues long. Germline V CDR1 and CDR2: LGHNT, FRNRAP. With 7 bases removed from V and 1 base from J, the gap between germline ends came to 14 bases. The sample comes from a study of blood T cell repertoires in COVID-19. The wider study: From T cells, B-cell-depleted T cells, or PBMCs came the material, which was cDNA or gDNA.

Material: peripheral blood. The chain combines TRBV12-5 with TRBJ2-1; possible D gene TRBD2, 5 bases. This clonotype was obtained from a woman under 30 who had recovered from COVID-19. The DNA of the CDR3 is TGTGCTAGTGCCAACCTAACGGGGTCCTACAATGAGCAGTTCTTC. It codes for CASANLTGSYNEQFF.